This record concerns one TCR beta chain sequence. This specimen belongs to a study of early T cells in non-severe SARS-CoV-2 infection. Germline V gives CDR1 SGHNT, CDR2 YENEEA. This CDR3 contains 14 residues. V shed 3 bases, J shed 2 bases, and the junction held 3 bases outside the gene matches. TCRdb itself ran the 5' RACE reads through MiXCR, one entry per CDR3 protein. The sample carries some 76,000 distinct CDR3 sequences, around 15% recorded once. This sequence was found in an adult who was a healthcare worker with PCR-confirmed SARS-CoV-2 infection or an uninfected control (not recorded which). The chain employs TRBV11-3 and TRBJ2-5, with TRBD1 identical over 7 bases. Sequencing input: whole blood. CDR3 region: CASSFRQGQETQYF. The CDR3 DNA is TGTGCCAGCAGCTTTCGACAGGGTCAAGAGACCCAGTACTTC.